This TCR beta chain is drawn from a study of blood T cell repertoires in COVID-19. Looked up from germline, CDR1 is SEHNR and CDR2 is FQNEAQ (reference sequence). Losses at the gene ends were 4 bases for V and 1 base for J; bases not matched to a gene: 7. The CDR3 totals 16 residues. Original processing notes: For nucleated cells, counts were estimated from reference gene primer amplification. The repertoire was sequenced with immunoSEQ multiplex PCR; TCRdb's copy has only in-frame clones and lacks some. V and J calls and clone size come straight from that table; D and trimming were deduced from the DNA. The sample holds 150,000 to 200,000 clones, roughly 85% seen once.

This TCR was recovered from a woman aged 60-75 years with acute or convalescent COVID-19. Sequences were obtained from peripheral blood. The chain is built from TRBV7-9 and TRBJ2-3, with TRBD1 matching 8 bases. The CDR3 bases are TGTGCCAGCAGCTCTCTGGCGACAGGGGGCACAGATACGCAGTATTTT. This sequence encodes CASSSLATGGTDTQYF.